The 27 T cell receptor beta chains given below trace back to one sample, sequenced in a study of human T cells and chemical hapten exposure. MiXCR, run by TCRdb on the RACE reads, gives a single entry per CDR3 protein. This table holds about 84,000 distinct CDR3 sequences, less than 11% found once. Described time point: patch test 2, 6 weeks after DPC sensitization. Treatment here: therapeutic diphenylcyclopropenone sensitization with weekly scalp DPC. Sequences were derived from whole blood, sampled in connection with sensitization to the hapten diphenylcyclopropenone (DPC). Receptors were obtained from a woman in her 50s with alopecia areata. Some clones in this sample may be carry-over from other donors' samples.

This clonotype was found a few times. The genes are TRBV21-1 and TRBJ1-4; TRBD1, as called in the table, went unchecked against the DNA. TRBV21-1 is a pseudogene locus. This CDR3 contains 17 residues. In DNA, the CDR3 is TGTGCCAGCAGCGGCCGACAGCATGATGCAACTAATGAAAAACTGTTTTTT. Its protein product is CASSGRQHDATNEKLFF.

This clonotype was recorded a few times. V is TRBV10-1 and J is TRBJ2-2, with a weak D call TRBD2 (6 bases). This CDR3 is 15 amino acids long. V was shortened by 7 bases and J by 4 bases, with 16 bases between the two germline ends. CDR1 WNHNN and CDR2 SYGVQD come from the germline V gene (reference sequence). CDR3 residues: CASTGSSARTGELFF. The CDR3, as DNA: TGCGCCAGCACCGGGAGCTCTGCGCGCACCGGGGAGCTGTTTTTT.

V gene TRBV10-3 combines with J gene TRBJ2-7; tentatively, D is TRBD1 (5 bases). This CDR3 is built from 15 residues. V gave up 2 bases and J gave up 0 bases, with 11 bases separating them. Germline V gives CDR1 ENHRY, CDR2 SYGVKD. CDR3 in amino acids: CAISEGAALSYEQYF. The CDR3 coding sequence is TGTGCCATCAGTGAGGGGGCAGCACTCTCCTACGAGCAGTACTTC.

The V and J genes are TRBV29-1 and TRBJ2-1; 7 bases fit TRBD2. In germline, CDR1 is SQVTM, CDR2 ANQGSEA. The V and J ends lost 5 bases and 7 bases, in that order; junction bases with no gene match: 5. The CDR3 consists of 12 residues. The DNA for the CDR3 is TGCAGCGTTCTTGGACTAGGAAATGAGCAGTTCTTC. Amino acid sequence: CSVLGLGNEQFF.

This clonotype was found many times. The chain couples TRBV2 to TRBJ1-5; TRBD1 aligns across 7 bases. The length of the CDR3 is 15 residues. J lost 0 bases, V lost 6 bases, and 5 bases had no gene match. Germline CDR1 and CDR2: SNHLY and FYNNEI. The CDR3 region has the DNA TGTGCCAGCAGAGGAGACAGGGTTAGCAATCAGCCCCAGCATTTT. Its translation: CASRGDRVSNQPQHF.

The chain links TRBV18 to TRBJ2-3; possibly TRBD1 for D (5 bases). CDR1 is KGHSH, CDR2 LQKENI, per germline. The CDR3 is 14 residues long. Between the trimmed V and J ends, which lost 4 bases and 1 base, there was a span of 9 bases. The CDR3 spells CASSLAGRTDTQYF. In DNA form, the CDR3 reads TGTGCCAGCTCACTGGCAGGGCGCACAGATACGCAGTATTTT.

This clonotype was seen only a few times. The genes are TRBV12-3 or TRBV12-4 and TRBJ1-3, with 7 bases matching TRBD1. V lost 8 bases to trimming and J lost 0 bases; unmatched junction nucleotides: 7. This CDR3 contains 15 residues. For the CDR3, the DNA is TGTGCCAGCCGACGATCAGGGGGCTCTGGAAACACCATATATTTT. This sequence encodes CASRRSGGSGNTIYF.

In its sample, this clonotype was seen many times. V usage is TRBV18 and J usage is TRBJ1-5; D uncertain. Trimming cost V 3 bases and J 7 bases, with 10 bases left between them. This CDR3 comprises 13 residues. Germline V gene data show CDR1 as KGHSH and CDR2 as LQKENI. The CDR3 spells CASSPGLGQPQHF. The CDR3 DNA is TGTGCCAGCTCACCCGGGCTCGGGCAGCCCCAGCATTTT.

The chain has TRBV28 and TRBJ2-7; no firm D call. Germline assignment: CDR1 MDHEN and CDR2 SYDVKM. This CDR3 comprises 11 residues. Trimming removed 5 bases at V and 2 bases at J, with 4 bases between. The CDR3 DNA sequence: TGTGCCAGCAGTCGGACCTACGAGCAGTACTTC. It is translated as CASSRTYEQYF.

The table lists this clonotype with many counts. The chain has TRBV24-1 and TRBJ2-2; no clear D gene. The germline CDR1 and CDR2 sequences are KGHDR and SFDVKD. The CDR3 has 15 amino acids. Trimming took off 4 bases at V and 2 bases at J, with 10 bases between the two ends. The CDR3 sequence is CATSDLDGNTGELFF. The DNA for the CDR3 is TGTGCCACCAGTGACCTGGACGGTAACACCGGGGAGCTGTTTTTT.

This clonotype was recorded a few times. The rearrangement links TRBV6-5 to TRBJ2-7, with D maybe TRBD2 (5 bases). The CDR3 length is 13 residues. Germline V gene data show CDR1 as MNHEY and CDR2 as SVGAGI. The germline V and J ends were trimmed by 6 bases and 0 bases, with 9 bases remaining between them. In nucleotides, the CDR3 is TGTGCCAGCAGACGAGGGAACTCCTACGAGCAGTACTTC. Its protein is CASRRGNSYEQYF.

The chain links TRBV15 to TRBJ2-1, with 7 positions matching TRBD2. The germline V gene encodes CDR1 LNHNV and CDR2 YYDKDF (reference sequence). This CDR3 region has 15 residues. Germline trimming cut 1 base from V and 8 bases from J; bases unmatched to any gene: 8. In DNA form, the CDR3 reads TGTGCCACCAGCAGAGCAGGCGGGAGCGTTTATGAGCAGTTCTTC. It is translated as CATSRAGGSVYEQFF. The variable domain in full, with the rest retrieved from reference TRBV15 and TRBJ2-1, is DAMVIQNPRYQVTQFGKPVTLSCSQTLNHNVMYWYQQKSSQAPKLLFHYYDKDFNNEADTPDNFQSRRPNTSFCFLDIRSPGLGDTAMYLCATSRAGGSVYEQFFGPGTRLTVL.

This clonotype was seen ten or more times. The V call is TRBV11-2, the J call TRBJ2-1; 8 bases agree with TRBD2. Germline CDR1 and CDR2: SGHAT and FQNNGV. The CDR3 is 16 amino acids. V lost 1 base, J lost 6 bases, and 8 bases stayed unmatched. CDR3 bases: TGTGCCAGCAGCTTAGCTGGGACTAGGCTTAGCAATGAGCAGTTCTTC. Protein sequence: CASSLAGTRLSNEQFF. Full variable domain (remainder filled in from reference TRBV11-2 and TRBJ2-1): EAGVAQSPRYKIIEKRQSVAFWCNPISGHATLYWYQQILGQGPKLLIQFQNNGVVDDSQLPKDRFSAERLKGVDSTLKIQPAKLEDSAVYLCASSLAGTRLSNEQFFGPGTRLTVL.

This clonotype was recorded many times. The chain uses TRBV27 and TRBJ2-1; TRBD2 matches 7 bases. The J segment lost 3 bases and the V segment lost 6 bases, leaving 5 bases of the junction unmatched. This CDR3 has 14 amino acids. Per germline, CDR1 MNHEY and CDR2 SMNVEV (reference sequence). CDR3 DNA: TGTGCCAGCAGGGAGCGGGGCCTCTACAATGAGCAGTTCTTC. Translating it yields CASRERGLYNEQFF.

A few counts support this clonotype. V gene TRBV20-1 combines with J gene TRBJ1-5; possibly TRBD1 for D (6 bases). Trimming cost V 6 bases and J 0 bases, with 12 bases left between them. The CDR3 loop spans 14 amino acids. Germline V gene lookup returns CDR1 DFQATT and CDR2 SNEGSKA (reference sequence). DNA for the CDR3: TGCAGTGCCAAGACAGGAAGTAGCAATCAGCCCCAGCATTTT. The encoded protein is CSAKTGSSNQPQHF.

This clonotype was found a few times. In DNA, the CDR3 is TGTGCCAGCACTGGGACAGGGATCGGTGAGCAGTTCTTC. As protein: CASTGTGIGEQFF. The chain combines TRBV7-9 with TRBJ2-1, with 9 bases identical to TRBD1. V lost 7 bases to trimming and J lost 9 bases; unmatched junction nucleotides: 7. Germline V CDR1 and CDR2: SEHNR, FQNEAQ (reference sequence). The CDR3 is made up of 13 amino acids.

This rearrangement joins TRBV3-1 to TRBJ2-1, with D possibly matching TRBD2 (6 bases). The DNA end favors TRBJ2-7, so the J call may be wrong. Per germline, CDR1 LGHDT and CDR2 YNNKEL (reference sequence). The CDR3 length is 15 residues. The CDR3 coding sequence is TGTGCCAGCAGCCAAGATCCCACTAGCTCCGGTGAGCAGTACTTC. Translation gives CASSQDPTSSGEQYF.

This clonotype was recorded many times. The chain is built from TRBV18 and TRBJ2-7; D is uncertain. The V end was cut by 2 bases, the J end by 4 bases, with 12 bases between. This CDR3 has 14 residues. The germline gives CDR1 KGHSH, CDR2 LQKENI. The CDR3 spells CASSPNSPTYEQYF. DNA for the CDR3: TGTGCCAGCTCACCAAACTCCCCAACGTACGAGCAGTACTTC.

The sample holds many counts of this clonotype. The chain employs TRBV11-2 and TRBJ2-1; 10 bases fit TRBD2. The germline V gene encodes CDR1 SGHAT and CDR2 FQNNGV. The CDR3 is made up of 17 amino acids. Losses at the gene ends were 3 bases for V and 6 bases for J; bases not matched to a gene: 11. CDR3 sequence reads: CASSFRRSGRAGNEQFF. The CDR3 coding sequence is TGTGCCAGCAGCTTTCGGCGAAGCGGGAGGGCCGGCAATGAGCAGTTCTTC.

This clonotype was seen a few times. The chain employs TRBV6-5 and TRBJ1-3; D is uncertain. Germline V CDR1 and CDR2: MNHEY, SVGAGI. The CDR3 runs to 14 residues. Trimming took 2 bases from V and 2 from J, leaving 7 bases between them. CDR3 bases: TGTGCCAGCAGTTACGGTACTGCTGGAAACACCATATATTTT. It is translated as CASSYGTAGNTIYF.

This clonotype showed up many times. This sequence joins TRBV5-1 and TRBJ2-2; 10 nucleotides agree with TRBD2. With V trimmed by 3 bases and J by 0 bases, 2 bases remained unmatched. The germline V gene has CDR1 SGHRS and CDR2 YFSETQ. The CDR3 runs to 16 residues. The CDR3 nucleotides read TGCGCCAGCAGCTCCACTAGCGGGACGAACACCGGGGAGCTGTTTTTT. Its translation: CASSSTSGTNTGELFF.

This clonotype was counted many times. The chain carries TRBV6-2 or TRBV6-3 and TRBJ2-5; D not resolved. CDR1 and CDR2 from the germline V gene are MNHEY and SVGEGT. The CDR3 contains 12 residues. The V and J ends lost 5 bases and 5 bases respectively, with 9 bases between them. The CDR3, as DNA: TGTGCCAGCAGTGGCCGTAGGGAGACCCAGTACTTC. Translation gives CASSGRRETQYF.

This clonotype showed up many times. The chain links TRBV4-1 to TRBJ2-7, with 8 bases aligning to TRBD1. The CDR3 runs to 16 residues. The V gene end was trimmed by 3 bases and the J gene end by 3 bases; junction bases not matched to a gene: 10. Germline V gene data show CDR1 as MGHRA and CDR2 as YSYEKL. CDR3 in DNA: TGCGCCAGCAGCCAGGGGACAGGTAATCCAAGCTACGAGCAGTACTTC. It translates to CASSQGTGNPSYEQYF.

This clonotype has just a few counts. The J gene is TRBJ1-5, the V gene TRBV18; 7 nucleotides line up with TRBD1. Trimming at V came to 6 bases and at J to 6 bases, leaving 8 bases not matched to a gene. Germline CDR1 and CDR2: KGHSH and LQKENI. This CDR3 is 14 amino acids long. In DNA, the CDR3 is TGTGCCAGCTCCGGAACAGGGGCGGCTCAGCCCCAGCATTTT. It encodes CASSGTGAAQPQHF.

The table lists this clonotype with many counts. The chain employs TRBV10-2 and TRBJ1-5; 7 nucleotides agree with TRBD1. The CDR3 loop spans 17 amino acids. CDR1 and CDR2 (germline): WSHSY, SAAADI. The ends lost 8 bases at V and 2 bases at J; junction bases unmatched: 15. The CDR3 is CASGSTGWALGNQPQHF. CDR3 bases: TGCGCCAGCGGATCGACAGGGTGGGCTCTGGGCAATCAGCCCCAGCATTTT.

This clonotype came up many times. J is TRBJ2-3 and V is TRBV5-1, with 9 bases lining up with TRBD2. V lost 0 bases, J lost 0 bases, and 5 bases stayed unmatched. The CDR3 has 17 amino acids. Germline V gives CDR1 SGHRS, CDR2 YFSETQ. The CDR3 region has the DNA TGCGCCAGCAGCTTGGCCTATAGCGGGGGTAGCACAGATACGCAGTATTTT. Residues: CASSLAYSGGSTDTQYF.

The sample holds many counts of this clonotype. This rearrangement joins TRBV20-1 to TRBJ1-3; a weak D match, TRBD1 (6 bases). Between the trimmed V and J ends, which lost 5 bases and 0 bases, there was a span of 20 bases. The CDR3 is 17 amino acids. CDR1 and CDR2 from the germline V gene are DFQATT and SNEGSKA (reference sequence). The CDR3 region is CSAHVGGRGFSGNTIYF. Written as DNA, the CDR3 is TGCAGTGCTCATGTAGGAGGCAGGGGTTTCTCTGGAAACACCATATATTTT.